The 7 T cell receptor beta chains in this list originate from one sample, sequenced in a study of T cells in Graves' hyperthyroidism and ophthalmopathy. The source material, RNA transcripts, was used to amplify TCR beta CDR3 regions. The HTBI primer set was used in a first-round RT-PCR of the TCR CDR3. Via MiXCR, TCRdb re-called the multiplex PCR reads, giving one row per CDR3 protein. The sample includes around 700,000 distinct CDR3 sequences, over 15% of them seen just once. The sample taken for sequencing was blood. These receptors were obtained from a woman aged 45-59 years with Graves' hyperthyroidism that later progressed to Graves' ophthalmopathy.

This clonotype was seen repeatedly, ten times or more. This chain links TRBV6-1 with TRBJ2-5; no definite D call. V gave up 6 bases and J gave up 1 base, with 3 bases separating them. CDR1 is MNHNS and CDR2 is SASEGT in the germline V gene. This CDR3 is built from 11 residues. The CDR3 protein is CASRVQETQYF. For the CDR3, the DNA is TGTGCCAGCAGGGTCCAAGAGACCCAGTACTTC.

The V and J genes are TRBV10-1 and TRBJ1-1; D remains ambiguous. The V and J ends lost 6 bases and 5 bases respectively, with 19 bases between them. Germline-derived CDR1 and CDR2 are WNHNN and SYGVQD (reference sequence). The CDR3 totals 15 residues. CDR3: CASSNRLYPGTEAFF. For the CDR3, the DNA is TGCGCCAGCAGCAATCGATTATACCCGGGGACTGAAGCTTTCTTT.

The rearrangement links TRBV25-1 to TRBJ1-2, with D hard to call. V shed 4 bases and J shed 7 bases, with 7 bases lying between them. CDR3 size: 11 residues. CDR1 and CDR2 from the germline V gene are MGHDK and SYGVNS. The CDR3, as DNA: TGTGCCAGCAGTGGGTCATTTGGCTACACCTTC. It translates to CASSGSFGYTF.

The chain employs TRBV9 and TRBJ1-1; D is unresolved. CDR3 length: 15 amino acids. Per the germline V gene, CDR1 is SGDLS and CDR2 is YYNGEE. V lost 3 bases and J 2 bases, leaving 14 bases between the germline ends. The CDR3 protein is CASSGTDPPNTEAFF. CDR3 in DNA: TGTGCCAGCAGCGGAACAGACCCGCCTAACACTGAAGCTTTCTTT.

This clonotype was counted at least ten times. This chain joins TRBV20-1 and TRBJ1-2, with 9 positions matching TRBD1. Losses at the gene ends were 0 bases for V and 8 bases for J; bases not matched to a gene: 10. CDR3 length: 15 amino acids. Looked up from germline, CDR1 is DFQATT and CDR2 is SNEGSKA (reference sequence). The CDR3 sequence is CSARDGQGSNDGYTF. DNA of the CDR3: TGCAGTGCTAGAGACGGACAGGGGAGTAACGACGGCTACACCTTC.

The sample holds one count of this clonotype. The rearrangement links TRBV6-1 to TRBJ1-5, with D possibly TRBD1 on 5 matching bases. The CDR3 spans 13 residues. Germline CDR1 and CDR2: MNHNS and SASEGT. V shed 6 bases and J shed 3 bases, with 9 bases lying between them. The CDR3 spells CASRQAFNQPQHF. The CDR3 DNA is TGTGCCAGCAGACAGGCCTTCAATCAGCCCCAGCATTTT.

This clonotype was seen more than once but under ten times. The gene calls are TRBV29-1 and TRBJ2-3; D not resolved. CDR1 SQVTM and CDR2 ANQGSEA come from the germline V gene. V lost 4 bases and J lost 2, with 7 bases in between. The CDR3 has 12 residues. The CDR3 protein is CSVAGLTDTQYF. For the CDR3, the DNA is TGCAGCGTTGCTGGCCTCACAGATACGCAGTATTTT.